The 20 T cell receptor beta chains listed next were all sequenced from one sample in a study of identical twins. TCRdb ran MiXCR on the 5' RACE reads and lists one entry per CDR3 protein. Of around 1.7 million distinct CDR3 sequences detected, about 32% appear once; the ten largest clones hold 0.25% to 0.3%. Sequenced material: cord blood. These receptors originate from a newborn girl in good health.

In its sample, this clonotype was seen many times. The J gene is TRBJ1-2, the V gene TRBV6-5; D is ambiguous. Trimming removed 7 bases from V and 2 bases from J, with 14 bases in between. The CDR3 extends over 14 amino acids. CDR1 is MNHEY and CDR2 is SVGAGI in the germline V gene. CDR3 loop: CASTLTPQNYGYTF. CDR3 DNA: TGTGCCAGCACCCTTACCCCGCAGAACTATGGCTACACCTTC.

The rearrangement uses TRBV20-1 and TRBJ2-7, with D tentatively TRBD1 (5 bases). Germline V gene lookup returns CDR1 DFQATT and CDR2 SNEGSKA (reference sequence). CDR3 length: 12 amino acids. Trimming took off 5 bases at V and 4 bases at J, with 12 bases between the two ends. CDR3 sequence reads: CSALTDPYEQYF. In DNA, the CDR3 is TGCAGTGCTTTGACAGACCCTTACGAGCAGTACTTC.

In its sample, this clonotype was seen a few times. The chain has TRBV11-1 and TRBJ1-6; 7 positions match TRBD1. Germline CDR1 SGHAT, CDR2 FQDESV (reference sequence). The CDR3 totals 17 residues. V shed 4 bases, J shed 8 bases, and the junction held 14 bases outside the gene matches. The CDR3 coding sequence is TGTGCCAGCAGCTCTTTATTGGGACAGCTGTCGGATTCACCCCTCCACTTT. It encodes CASSSLLGQLSDSPLHF.

CDR3 sequence: CASRFPGLTDTQYF. The DNA of the CDR3 is TGTGCCAGCAGGTTCCCCGGCCTCACAGATACGCAGTATTTT. V usage is TRBV6-1 and J usage is TRBJ2-3; D not resolved. The CDR3 length is 14 residues. In germline, CDR1 is MNHNS, CDR2 SASEGT. V shed 6 bases and J shed 2 bases, with 12 bases lying between them.

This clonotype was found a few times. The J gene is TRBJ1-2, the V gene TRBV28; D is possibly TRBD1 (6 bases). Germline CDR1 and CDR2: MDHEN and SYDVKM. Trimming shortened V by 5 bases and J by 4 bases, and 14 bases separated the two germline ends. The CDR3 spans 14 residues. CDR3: CASSPQFRGYGYTF. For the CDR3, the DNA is TGTGCCAGCAGTCCCCAATTCAGGGGCTATGGCTACACCTTC.

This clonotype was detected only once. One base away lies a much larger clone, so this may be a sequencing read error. Here the CDR3 DNA reads TGTGCCACCAGTGATATGGAGACAGGGGCTGGCTACACCTTC. It codes for CATSDMETGAGYTF. V gene TRBV24-1 combines with J gene TRBJ1-2; the match to TRBD1 covers 8 bases. CDR3 length equals 14 residues. The junction had 6 bases not matched to a gene; V was cut back by 3 bases and J by 7 bases. Per germline, CDR1 KGHDR and CDR2 SFDVKD.

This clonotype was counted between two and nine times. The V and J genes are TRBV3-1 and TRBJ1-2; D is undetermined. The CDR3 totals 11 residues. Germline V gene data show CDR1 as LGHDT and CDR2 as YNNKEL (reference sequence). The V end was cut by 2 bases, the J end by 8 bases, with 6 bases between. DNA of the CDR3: TGTGCCAGCAGCCAACTTTCCGGCTACACCTTC. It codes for CASSQLSGYTF.

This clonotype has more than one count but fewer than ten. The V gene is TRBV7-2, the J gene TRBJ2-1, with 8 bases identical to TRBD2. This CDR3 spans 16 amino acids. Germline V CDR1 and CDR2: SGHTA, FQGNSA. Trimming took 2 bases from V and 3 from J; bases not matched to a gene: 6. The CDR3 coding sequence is TGTGCCAGCAGCTTAAACGCGGGAGGAGGCTACAATGAGCAGTTCTTC. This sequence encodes CASSLNAGGGYNEQFF.

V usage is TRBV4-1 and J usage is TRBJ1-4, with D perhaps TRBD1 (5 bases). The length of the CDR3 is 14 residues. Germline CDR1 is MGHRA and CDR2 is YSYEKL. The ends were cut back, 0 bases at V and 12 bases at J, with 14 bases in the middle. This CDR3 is CASSQEEERGELFF. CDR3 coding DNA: TGCGCCAGCAGCCAAGAGGAGGAACGGGGGGAACTGTTTTTT.

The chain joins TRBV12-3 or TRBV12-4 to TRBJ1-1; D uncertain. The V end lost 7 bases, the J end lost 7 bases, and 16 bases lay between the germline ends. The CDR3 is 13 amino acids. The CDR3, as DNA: TGTGCCAGCACGAAAAGCAATATCCGTGAAGCTTTCTTT. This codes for CASTKSNIREAFF.

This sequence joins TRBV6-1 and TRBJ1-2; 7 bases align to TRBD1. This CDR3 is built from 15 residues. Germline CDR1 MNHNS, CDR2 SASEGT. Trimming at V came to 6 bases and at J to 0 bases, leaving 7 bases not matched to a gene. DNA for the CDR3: TGTGCCAGCAGCGCTGACAGGGTATCTAACTATGGCTACACCTTC. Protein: CASSADRVSNYGYTF.

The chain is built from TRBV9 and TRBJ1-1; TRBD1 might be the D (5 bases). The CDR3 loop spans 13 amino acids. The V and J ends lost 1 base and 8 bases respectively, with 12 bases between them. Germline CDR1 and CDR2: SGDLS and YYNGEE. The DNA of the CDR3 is TGTGCCAGCAGCGTATTCGAGGGGACGGAAGCTTTCTTT. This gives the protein CASSVFEGTEAFF.

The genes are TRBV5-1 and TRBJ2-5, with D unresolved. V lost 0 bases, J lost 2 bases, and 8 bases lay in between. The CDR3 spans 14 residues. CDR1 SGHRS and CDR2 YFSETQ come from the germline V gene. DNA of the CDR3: TGCGCCAGCAGCTTGGGGGATCCTCAAGAGACCCAGTACTTC. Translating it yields CASSLGDPQETQYF.

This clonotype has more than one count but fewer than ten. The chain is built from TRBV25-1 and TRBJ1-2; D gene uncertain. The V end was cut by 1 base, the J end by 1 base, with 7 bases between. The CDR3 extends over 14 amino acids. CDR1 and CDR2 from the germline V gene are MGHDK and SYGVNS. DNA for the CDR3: TGTGCCAGCAGTGAATCCGACTATAACTATGGCTACACCTTC. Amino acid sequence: CASSESDYNYGYTF.

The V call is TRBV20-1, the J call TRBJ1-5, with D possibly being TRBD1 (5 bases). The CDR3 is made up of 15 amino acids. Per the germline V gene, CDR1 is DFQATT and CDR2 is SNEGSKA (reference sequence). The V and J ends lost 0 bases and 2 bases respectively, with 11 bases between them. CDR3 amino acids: CSARDWAQGNQPQHF. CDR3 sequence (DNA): TGCAGTGCTAGAGATTGGGCACAGGGCAATCAGCCCCAGCATTTT.

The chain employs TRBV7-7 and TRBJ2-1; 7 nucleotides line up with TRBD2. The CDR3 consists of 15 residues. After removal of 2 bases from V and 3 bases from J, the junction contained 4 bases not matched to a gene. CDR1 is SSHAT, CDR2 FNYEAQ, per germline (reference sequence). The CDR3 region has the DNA TGTGCCAGCAGCTTAAACAGCGGGGACTACAATGAGCAGTTCTTC. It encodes CASSLNSGDYNEQFF.

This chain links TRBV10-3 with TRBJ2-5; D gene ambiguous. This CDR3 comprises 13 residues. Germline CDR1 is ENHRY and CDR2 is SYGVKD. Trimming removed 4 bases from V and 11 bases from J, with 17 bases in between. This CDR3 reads CAISGTADNEQYF. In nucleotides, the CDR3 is TGTGCCATCAGTGGGACGGCCGACAATGAGCAGTACTTC.

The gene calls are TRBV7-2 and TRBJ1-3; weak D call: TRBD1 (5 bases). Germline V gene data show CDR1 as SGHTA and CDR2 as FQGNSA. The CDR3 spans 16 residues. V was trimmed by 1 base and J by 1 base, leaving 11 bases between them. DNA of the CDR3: TGTGCCAGCAGCTTAGTCGAGTCAGGGTCTGGAAACACCATATATTTT. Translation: CASSLVESGSGNTIYF.

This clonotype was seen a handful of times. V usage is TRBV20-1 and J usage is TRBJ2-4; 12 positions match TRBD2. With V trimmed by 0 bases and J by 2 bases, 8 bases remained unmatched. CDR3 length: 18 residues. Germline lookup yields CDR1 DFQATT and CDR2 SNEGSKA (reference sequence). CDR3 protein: CSARDRVLAGGSKNIQYF. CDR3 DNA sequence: TGCAGTGCTAGAGATCGTGTACTAGCGGGGGGTTCCAAAAACATTCAGTACTTC.

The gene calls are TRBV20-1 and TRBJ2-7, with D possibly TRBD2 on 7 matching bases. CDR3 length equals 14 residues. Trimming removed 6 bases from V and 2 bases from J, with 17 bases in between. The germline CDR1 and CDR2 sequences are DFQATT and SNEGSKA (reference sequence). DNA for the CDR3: TGCAGTGCCCACGAGGGGGGGGCCACCTACGAGCAGTACTTC. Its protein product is CSAHEGGATYEQYF.